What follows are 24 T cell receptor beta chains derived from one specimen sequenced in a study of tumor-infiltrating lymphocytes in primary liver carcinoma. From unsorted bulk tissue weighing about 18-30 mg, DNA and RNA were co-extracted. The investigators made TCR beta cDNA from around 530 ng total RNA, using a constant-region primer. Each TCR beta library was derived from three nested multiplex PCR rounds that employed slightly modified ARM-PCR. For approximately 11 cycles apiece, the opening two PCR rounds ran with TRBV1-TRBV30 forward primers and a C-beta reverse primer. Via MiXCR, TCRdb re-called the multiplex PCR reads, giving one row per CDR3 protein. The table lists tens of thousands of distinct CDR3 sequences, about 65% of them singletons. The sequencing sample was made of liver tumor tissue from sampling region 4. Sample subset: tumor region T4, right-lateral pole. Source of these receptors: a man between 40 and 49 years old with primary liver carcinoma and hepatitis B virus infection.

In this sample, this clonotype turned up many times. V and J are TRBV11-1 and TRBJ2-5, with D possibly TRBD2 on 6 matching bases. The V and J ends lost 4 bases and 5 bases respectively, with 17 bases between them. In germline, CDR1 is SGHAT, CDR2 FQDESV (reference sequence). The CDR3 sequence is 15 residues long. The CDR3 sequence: CASSSPVLAGETQYF. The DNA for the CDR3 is TGTGCCAGCAGCTCCCCGGTACTAGCCGGGGAGACCCAGTACTTC.

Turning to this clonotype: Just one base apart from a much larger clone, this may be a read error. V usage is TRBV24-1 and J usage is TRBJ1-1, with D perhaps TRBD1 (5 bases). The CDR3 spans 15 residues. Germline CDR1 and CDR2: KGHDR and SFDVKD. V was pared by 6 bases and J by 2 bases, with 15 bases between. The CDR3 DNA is TGTGCCACCAGTACGGGACTGGGATACAACACTGAAGCTTTCTTT. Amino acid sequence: CATSTGLGYNTEAFF.

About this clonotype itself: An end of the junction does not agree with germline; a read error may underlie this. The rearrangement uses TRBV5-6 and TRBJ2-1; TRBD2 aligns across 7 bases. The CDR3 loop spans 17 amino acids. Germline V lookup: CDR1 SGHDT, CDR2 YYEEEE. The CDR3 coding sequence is TGTGCCAGTAGCTTGGTGGCTAGCGGCAGAGCCTACAATGAGCAGTTCTTC. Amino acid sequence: CASSLVASGRAYNEQFF.

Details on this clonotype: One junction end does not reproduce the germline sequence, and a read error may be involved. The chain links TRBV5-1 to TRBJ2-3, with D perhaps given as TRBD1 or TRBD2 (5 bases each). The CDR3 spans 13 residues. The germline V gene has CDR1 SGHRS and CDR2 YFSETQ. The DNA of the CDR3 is TGCGCCAGGAGGGGAGCAGTCACAGATAGGCAGTATTTT. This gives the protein CARRGAVTDRQYF.

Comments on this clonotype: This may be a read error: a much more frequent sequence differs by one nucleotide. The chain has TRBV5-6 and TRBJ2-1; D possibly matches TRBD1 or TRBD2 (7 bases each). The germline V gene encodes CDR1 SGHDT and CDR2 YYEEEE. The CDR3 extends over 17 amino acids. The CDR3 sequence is CGSSSNLQGRGYNEQFF. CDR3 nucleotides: TGTGGCAGCAGCTCGAACCTACAGGGGCGGGGGTACAATGAGCAGTTCTTC. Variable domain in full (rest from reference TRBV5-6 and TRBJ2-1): DAGVTQSPTHLIKTRGQQVTLRCSPKSGHDTVSWYQQALGQGPQFIFQYYEEEERQRGNFPDRFSGHQFPNYSSELNVNALLLGDSALYLCGSSSNLQGRGYNEQFFGPGTRLTVL.

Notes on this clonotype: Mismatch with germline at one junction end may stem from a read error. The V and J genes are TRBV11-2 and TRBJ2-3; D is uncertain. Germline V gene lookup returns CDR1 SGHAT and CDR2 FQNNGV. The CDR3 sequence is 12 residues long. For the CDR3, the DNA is TGTGGCAGCAGCAAATCCAGAGATATGCAGTATTTT. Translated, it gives CGSSKSRDMQYF. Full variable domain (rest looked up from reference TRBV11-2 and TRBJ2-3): EAGVAQSPRYKIIEKRQSVAFWCNPISGHATLYWYQQILGQGPKLLIQFQNNGVVDDSQLPKDRFSAERLKGVDSTLKIQPAKLEDSAVYLCGSSKSRDMQYFGPGTRLTVL.

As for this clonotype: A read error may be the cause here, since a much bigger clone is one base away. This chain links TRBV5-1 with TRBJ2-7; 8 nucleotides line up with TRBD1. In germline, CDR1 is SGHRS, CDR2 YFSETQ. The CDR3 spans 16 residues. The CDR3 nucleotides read TGCACCAGCAGCTTGCAAGGGCAGGGGGCCTCCTACGAGCAGTACTTC. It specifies CTSSLQGQGASYEQYF.

This CDR3 is CASSLDVSEAFF. The CDR3, as DNA: TGCGCCAGCAGCTTGGATGTGTCGGAAGCTTTCTTT. V usage is TRBV5-1 and J usage is TRBJ1-1, with D unclear. The germline V gene encodes CDR1 SGHRS and CDR2 YFSETQ. V was clipped by 0 bases and J by 8 bases, with 8 bases between them. The CDR3 runs 12 residues.

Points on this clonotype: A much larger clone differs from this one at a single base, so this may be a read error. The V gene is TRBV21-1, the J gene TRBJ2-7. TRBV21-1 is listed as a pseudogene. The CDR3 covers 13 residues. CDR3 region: CASINPLGYEQYF. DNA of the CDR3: TGTGCCAGCATCAACCCTTTGGGGTACGAGCAGTACTTC.

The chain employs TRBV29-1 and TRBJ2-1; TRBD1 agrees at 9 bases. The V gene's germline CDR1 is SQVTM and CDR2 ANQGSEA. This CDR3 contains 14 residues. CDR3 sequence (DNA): TGCAGTGTTATTGGACAGGGGACCTACAATGAGCAGTTCTTC. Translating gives CSVIGQGTYNEQFF.

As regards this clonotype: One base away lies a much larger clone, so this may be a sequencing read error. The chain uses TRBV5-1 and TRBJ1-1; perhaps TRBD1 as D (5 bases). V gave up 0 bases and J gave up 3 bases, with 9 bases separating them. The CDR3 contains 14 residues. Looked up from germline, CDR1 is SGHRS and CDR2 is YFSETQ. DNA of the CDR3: TGCGCCAGCAGCTTGGCATGGGGCTACACTGAAGCTTTCTTT. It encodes CASSLAWGYTEAFF.

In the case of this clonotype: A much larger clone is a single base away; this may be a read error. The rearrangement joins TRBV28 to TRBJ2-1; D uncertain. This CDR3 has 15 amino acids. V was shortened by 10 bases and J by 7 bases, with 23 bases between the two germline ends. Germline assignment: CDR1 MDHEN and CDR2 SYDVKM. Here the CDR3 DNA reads TGTGCCAACTCCCTTGTGGGCGGCCCTGGTAATGAGCAGTTCTTC. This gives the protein CANSLVGGPGNEQFF. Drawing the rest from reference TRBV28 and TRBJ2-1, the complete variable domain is DVKVTQSSRYLVKRTGEKVFLECVQDMDHENMFWYRQDPGLGLRLIYFSYDVKMKEKGDIPEGYSVSREKKERFSLILESASTNQTSMYLCANSLVGGPGNEQFFGPGTRLTVL.

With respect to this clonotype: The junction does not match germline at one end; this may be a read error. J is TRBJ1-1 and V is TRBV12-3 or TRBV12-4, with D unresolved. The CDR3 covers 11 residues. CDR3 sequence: CASSLAPEACF. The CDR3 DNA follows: TGTGCCAGCAGTTTGGCCCCTGAAGCTTGCTTT.

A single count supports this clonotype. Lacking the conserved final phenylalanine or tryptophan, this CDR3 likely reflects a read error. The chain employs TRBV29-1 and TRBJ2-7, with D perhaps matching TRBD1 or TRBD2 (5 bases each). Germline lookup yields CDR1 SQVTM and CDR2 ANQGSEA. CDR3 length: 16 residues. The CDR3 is CSAMRSGTGTPYDQYL. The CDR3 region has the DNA TGCAGCGCCATGAGATCTGGGACCGGCACTCCCTACGATCAGTACCTC.

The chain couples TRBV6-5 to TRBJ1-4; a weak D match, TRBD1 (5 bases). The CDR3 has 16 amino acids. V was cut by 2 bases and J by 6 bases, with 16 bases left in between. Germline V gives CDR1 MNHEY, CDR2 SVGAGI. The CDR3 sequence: CASSYVYKGRDEKLFF. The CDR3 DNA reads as TGTGCCAGCAGTTACGTATACAAGGGGCGCGATGAAAAACTGTTTTTT.

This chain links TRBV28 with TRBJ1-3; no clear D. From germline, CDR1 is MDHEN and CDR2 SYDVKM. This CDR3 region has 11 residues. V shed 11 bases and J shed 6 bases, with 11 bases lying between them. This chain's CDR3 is CAGVRKNTIYF. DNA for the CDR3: TGTGCCGGCGTCAGAAAAAACACCATATATTTT.

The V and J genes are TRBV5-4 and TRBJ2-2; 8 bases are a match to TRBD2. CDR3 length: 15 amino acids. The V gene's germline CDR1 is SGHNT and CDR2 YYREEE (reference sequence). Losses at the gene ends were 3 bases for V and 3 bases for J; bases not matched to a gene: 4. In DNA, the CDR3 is TGTGCCAGCAGCTCGACTAGCGCGGACACCGGGGAGCTGTTTTTT. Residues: CASSSTSADTGELFF.

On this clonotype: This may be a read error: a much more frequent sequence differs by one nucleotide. The CDR3 coding sequence is TGTGCCAGCAACTTTTCCGGGGCTAGCGGGACCAAAAGCATTCAGTACTTC. Translating gives CASNFSGASGTKSIQYF. The chain links TRBV11-1 to TRBJ2-4; 9 nucleotides match TRBD2. The length of the CDR3 is 17 residues. Per germline, CDR1 SGHAT and CDR2 FQDESV (reference sequence). Full variable domain (remainder filled in from reference TRBV11-1 and TRBJ2-4): EAEVAQSPRYKITEKSQAVAFWCDPISGHATLYWYRQILGQGPELLVQFQDESVVDDSQLPKDRFSAERLKGVDSTLKIQPAELGDSAMYLCASNFSGASGTKSIQYFGAGTRLSVL.

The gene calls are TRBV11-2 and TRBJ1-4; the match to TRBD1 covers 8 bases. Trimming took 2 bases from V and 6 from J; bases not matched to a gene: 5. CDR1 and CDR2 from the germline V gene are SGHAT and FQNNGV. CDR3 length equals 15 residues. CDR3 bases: TGTGCCAGCAGCTTAAACGGACAGGGAGATGAAAAACTGTTTTTT. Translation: CASSLNGQGDEKLFF.

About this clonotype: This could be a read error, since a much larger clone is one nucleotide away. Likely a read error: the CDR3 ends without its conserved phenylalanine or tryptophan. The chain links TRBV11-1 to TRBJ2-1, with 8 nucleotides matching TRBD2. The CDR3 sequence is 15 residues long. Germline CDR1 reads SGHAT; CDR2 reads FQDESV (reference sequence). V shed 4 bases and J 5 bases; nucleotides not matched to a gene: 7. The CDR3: CASSSTGRGDNEQFI. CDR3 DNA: TGTGCCAGCAGCTCGACCGGGCGGGGGGACAATGAGCAGTTCATC.

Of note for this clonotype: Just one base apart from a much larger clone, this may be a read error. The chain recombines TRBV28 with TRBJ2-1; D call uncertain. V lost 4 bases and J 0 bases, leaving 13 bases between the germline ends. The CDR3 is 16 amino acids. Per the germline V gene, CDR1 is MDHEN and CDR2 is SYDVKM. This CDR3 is CASSSETEASYNEQFF. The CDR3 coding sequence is TGTGCCAGCAGTTCGGAAACTGAGGCCTCCTACAATGAGCAGTTCTTC. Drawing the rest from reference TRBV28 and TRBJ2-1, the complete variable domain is DVKVTQSSRYLVKRTGEKVFLECVQDMDHENMFWYRQDPGLGLRLIYFSYDVKMKEKGDIPEGYSVSREKKERFSLILESASTNQTSMYLCASSSETEASYNEQFFGPGTRLTVL.

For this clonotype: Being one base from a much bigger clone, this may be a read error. The CDR3 here is CNVVVGVSYGYTF. For the CDR3, the DNA is TGCAACGTTGTGGTAGGGGTGAGCTATGGCTACACCTTC. V usage is TRBV29-1 and J usage is TRBJ1-2; D is perhaps TRBD1 (5 bases). Germline V CDR1 and CDR2: SQVTM, ANQGSEA. The CDR3 has 13 residues.

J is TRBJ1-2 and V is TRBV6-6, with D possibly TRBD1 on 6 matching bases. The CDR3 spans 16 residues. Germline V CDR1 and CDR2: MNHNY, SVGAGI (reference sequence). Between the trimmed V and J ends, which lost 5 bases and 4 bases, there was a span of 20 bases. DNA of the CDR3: TGTGCCAGCAGTCTAGGTGTTCAGGGGAAGACCTATGGCTACACCTTC. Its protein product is CASSLGVQGKTYGYTF.

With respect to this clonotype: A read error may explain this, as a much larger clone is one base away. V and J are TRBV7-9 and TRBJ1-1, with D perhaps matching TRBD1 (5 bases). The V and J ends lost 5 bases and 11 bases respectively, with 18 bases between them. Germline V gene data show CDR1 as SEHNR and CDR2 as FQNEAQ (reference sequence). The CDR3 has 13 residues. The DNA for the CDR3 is TGTGCCAGCAGCCTCTGGGTCGGGGGGGAGGCTTTCTTT. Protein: CASSLWVGGEAFF.